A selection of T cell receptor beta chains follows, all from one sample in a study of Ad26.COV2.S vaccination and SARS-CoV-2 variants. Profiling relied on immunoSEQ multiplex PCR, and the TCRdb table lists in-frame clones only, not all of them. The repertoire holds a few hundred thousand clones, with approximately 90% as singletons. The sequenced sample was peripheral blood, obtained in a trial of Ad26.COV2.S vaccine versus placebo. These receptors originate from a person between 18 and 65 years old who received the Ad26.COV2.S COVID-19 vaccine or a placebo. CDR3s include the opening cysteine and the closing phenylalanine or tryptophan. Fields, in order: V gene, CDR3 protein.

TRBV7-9,CATSGTGLGGANVLTF
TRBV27,CASSLSYGTYEQYF
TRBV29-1,CSVEEGRAREQYF
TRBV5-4,CASSLGSTDTQYF
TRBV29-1,CSGSGTLNGYTF
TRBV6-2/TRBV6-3,CASSYGLGGREQYF
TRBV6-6,CASSYDRAYEQYF
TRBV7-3,CASSLIGGVGGGYTF
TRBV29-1,CSVETSGSYNEQFF
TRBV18,CASSPPFLQSKEGAIYF
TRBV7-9,CASSRDSKPLHF
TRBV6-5,CASSYNFLGQGGYTF
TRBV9,CASSPPQRGGTDTQYF
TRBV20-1,CSASRTEGNQPQHF
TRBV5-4,CASSLGRGGLYEQYF
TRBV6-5,CASGTRSGANVLTF
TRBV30,CAWSSWTVRGGKLFF